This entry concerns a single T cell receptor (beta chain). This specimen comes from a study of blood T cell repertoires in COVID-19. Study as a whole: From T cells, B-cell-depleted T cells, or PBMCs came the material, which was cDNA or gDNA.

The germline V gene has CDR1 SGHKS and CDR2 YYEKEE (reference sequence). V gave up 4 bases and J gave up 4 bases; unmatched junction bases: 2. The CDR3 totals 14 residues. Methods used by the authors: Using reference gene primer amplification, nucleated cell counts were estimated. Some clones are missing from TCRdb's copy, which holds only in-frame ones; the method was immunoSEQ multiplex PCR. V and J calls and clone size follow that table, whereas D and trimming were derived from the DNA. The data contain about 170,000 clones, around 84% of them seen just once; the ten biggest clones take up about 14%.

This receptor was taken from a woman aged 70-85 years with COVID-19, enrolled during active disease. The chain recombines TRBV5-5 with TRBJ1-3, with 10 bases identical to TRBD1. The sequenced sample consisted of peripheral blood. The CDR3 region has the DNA TGTGCCAGCAGCCGGGGACAGGGGGGAAACACCATATATTTT. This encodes CASSRGQGGNTIYF.